Presented here are 21 T cell receptor beta chains from one specimen sequenced in a study of cytomegalovirus exposure and HLA in healthy donors. PCR primers comprised 60 Vbeta and 13 Jbeta primers. Sequencing used immunoSEQ multiplex PCR; TCRdb keeps in-frame clones, though not all of them. The sample includes about 130,000 clones, around 81% seen only once; the top ten take about 0.63%. Sequencing was performed on PBMCs. All receptors come from a man aged 18-30 years in good health and CMV-seronegative.

V usage is TRBV29-1 and J usage is TRBJ1-1; no firm D call. CDR3 length: 9 amino acids. Germline V gives CDR1 SQVTM, CDR2 ANQGSEA. The ends were cut back, 7 bases at V and 10 bases at J, with 10 bases in the middle. The CDR3 spells CSAGGGAFF. DNA for the CDR3: TGCAGCGCCGGTGGAGGAGCTTTCTTT.

The gene calls are TRBV7-2 and TRBJ2-7, with 11 nucleotides matching TRBD2. V shed 4 bases and J 4 bases; nucleotides not matched to a gene: 9. Looked up from germline, CDR1 is SGHTA and CDR2 is FQGNSA. The CDR3 length is 16 residues. The CDR3 sequence is CASSYTSGTSGYEQYF. The CDR3 DNA is TGTGCCAGCAGCTATACATCCGGGACTAGCGGATACGAGCAGTACTTC.

This clone was counted only a few times. J is TRBJ1-3 and V is TRBV4-3; unclear D gene. The CDR3 sequence is 19 residues long. The ends were cut back, 0 bases at V and 0 bases at J, with 18 bases in the middle. CDR1 is LGHNA, CDR2 YSLEER, per germline. The CDR3 here is CASSQDPPLARRSGNTIYF. DNA for the CDR3: TGCGCCAGCAGCCAAGACCCCCCTCTAGCCCGACGCTCTGGAAACACCATATATTTT.

Comments on this clone: Other nucleotide sequences in the sample specify the same CDR3. CDR3 amino acids: CASSVDRNYGYTF. The CDR3 nucleotides are TGTGCCAGCAGCGTAGACAGAAACTATGGCTACACCTTC. The chain employs TRBV9 and TRBJ1-2; D is uncertain. Trimming stripped 0 bases from V and 2 bases from J, with 5 bases between. The length of the CDR3 is 13 residues. Germline CDR1 SGDLS, CDR2 YYNGEE.

In regard to this clone: Other DNA sequences of this sample code for an identical CDR3. The V and J genes are TRBV14 and TRBJ1-1; maybe TRBD1 (6 bases). CDR1 is SGHDN and CDR2 is FVKESK in the germline V gene. The CDR3 consists of 15 residues. V gave up 1 base and J gave up 5 bases, with 14 bases separating them. CDR3 loop: CASSQALRGWTEAFF. The CDR3 nucleotides read TGTGCCAGCAGCCAAGCCCTCAGGGGATGGACTGAAGCTTTCTTT.

The chain combines TRBV7-2 with TRBJ2-7, with TRBD2 identical over 8 bases. This CDR3 is 15 amino acids long. Germline loops: CDR1 SGHTA, CDR2 FQGNSA. Losses at the gene ends were 5 bases for V and 0 bases for J; bases not matched to a gene: 6. CDR3 sequence reads: CASSGRGGFSYEQYF. In DNA form, the CDR3 reads TGTGCCAGCAGCGGACGGGGGGGGTTCTCCTACGAGCAGTACTTC.

The V and J genes are TRBV2 and TRBJ1-1, with 7 bases that match TRBD1. This CDR3 comprises 14 residues. Unmatched junction bases numbered 5, after V lost 4 bases and J lost 3 bases. CDR1 SNHLY and CDR2 FYNNEI come from the germline V gene. CDR3 coding DNA: TGTGCCAGCAGTGTAGGTGACAGGGACACTGAAGCTTTCTTT. As protein: CASSVGDRDTEAFF.

The chain couples TRBV12-5 to TRBJ2-2; D unresolved. V was pared by 1 base and J by 6 bases, with 3 bases between. CDR1 LGHNT and CDR2 FRNRAP come from the germline V gene. The CDR3 has 12 amino acids. CDR3 loop: CASGLAAGELFF. The CDR3 nucleotides are TGTGCTAGTGGTTTGGCGGCCGGGGAGCTGTTTTTT.

The chain employs TRBV15 and TRBJ1-2, with TRBD1 as a possible D gene (5 bases). The V end lost 5 bases, the J end lost 8 bases, and 15 bases lay between the germline ends. This CDR3 has 13 residues. Germline lookup yields CDR1 LNHNV and CDR2 YYDKDF (reference sequence). CDR3 bases: TGTGCCACCAGCTCAAAGCACGGGGGAGGCTACACCTTC. Translated, it gives CATSSKHGGGYTF. Together with reference TRBV15 and TRBJ1-2, the CDR3 gives the full variable domain: DAMVIQNPRYQVTQFGKPVTLSCSQTLNHNVMYWYQQKSSQAPKLLFHYYDKDFNNEADTPDNFQSRRPNTSFCFLDIRSPGLGDTAMYLCATSSKHGGGYTFGSGTRLTVV.

V usage is TRBV10-1 and J usage is TRBJ2-2; no definite D call. This CDR3 has 13 residues. Looked up from germline, CDR1 is WNHNN and CDR2 is SYGVQD (reference sequence). V lost 3 bases to trimming and J lost 6 bases, with 8 bases between them. The DNA of the CDR3 is TGCGCCAGCAGTGACCGAGTATCCGGGGAGCTGTTTTTT. Translated: CASSDRVSGELFF.

The rearrangement joins TRBV7-7 to TRBJ2-5; TRBD2 aligns across 12 bases. The CDR3 has 16 residues. CDR1 and CDR2 from the germline V gene are SSHAT and FNYEAQ (reference sequence). Unmatched junction bases numbered 7, after V lost 5 bases and J lost 3 bases. This CDR3 reads CASSPTRLAGEETQYF. In DNA, the CDR3 is TGTGCCAGCAGCCCGACCCGACTAGCGGGGGAAGAGACCCAGTACTTC. Based on the CDR3 plus reference TRBV7-7 and TRBJ2-5, the full variable domain is GAGVSQSPRYKVTKRGQDVTLRCDPISSHATLYWYQQALGQGPEFLTYFNYEAQPDKSGLPSDRFSAERPEGSISTLTIQRTEQRDSAMYRCASSPTRLAGEETQYFGPGTRLLVL.

The chain employs TRBV11-2 and TRBJ2-2, with 7 positions matching TRBD1. The CDR3 totals 14 residues. Germline CDR1 SGHAT, CDR2 FQNNGV. Trimming took 8 bases from V and 1 from J; bases not matched to a gene: 4. CDR3 amino acids: CASQGQKNTGELFF. The CDR3 nucleotides read TGTGCCAGCCAGGGACAGAAGAACACCGGGGAGCTGTTTTTT.

This clone was seen a single time. V usage is TRBV30 and J usage is TRBJ1-3; 7 positions agree with TRBD1. CDR1 and CDR2 from the germline V gene are GTSNPN and SVGIG (reference sequence). There are 14 residues in the CDR3. V trimming: 5 bases; J trimming: 0 bases; junction bases outside the gene matches: 4. The CDR3 DNA reads TGTGCCTGGGGTCGGGACAGCTCTGGAAACACCATATATTTT. The encoded protein is CAWGRDSSGNTIYF.

The chain uses TRBV4-1 and TRBJ1-2; D may be TRBD1 (6 bases). From germline, CDR1 is MGHRA and CDR2 YSYEKL. The CDR3 sequence is 16 residues long. Deletions cut 2 bases from V and 5 bases from J, with 18 bases between. For the CDR3, the DNA is TGCGCCAGCAGCCAACACCGGGACACCTTTTGGTATGGCTACACCTTC. Its translation is CASSQHRDTFWYGYTF.

The rearrangement uses TRBV29-1 and TRBJ2-1; 7 positions agree with TRBD2. The CDR3 has 13 residues. Per the germline V gene, CDR1 is SQVTM and CDR2 is ANQGSEA. With V trimmed by 6 bases and J by 4 bases, 6 bases remained unmatched. The CDR3: CSVLGGSYNEQFF. For the CDR3, the DNA is TGCAGCGTACTCGGGGGGAGTTACAATGAGCAGTTCTTC.

The CDR3: CASSVARGDEQYF. The CDR3 DNA reads as TGTGCCAGCAGCGTAGCTCGGGGGGACGAGCAGTACTTC. The chain combines TRBV9 with TRBJ2-7, with 7 positions matching TRBD2. J gave up 5 bases and V 0 bases, and 2 bases lay outside the gene matches. Germline loops: CDR1 SGDLS, CDR2 YYNGEE. CDR3 length: 13 amino acids.

This sequence joins TRBV7-6 and TRBJ2-5; 7 positions match TRBD2. Unmatched junction bases numbered 7, after V lost 5 bases and J lost 4 bases. CDR3 size: 14 residues. Germline V gene data show CDR1 as SGHVS and CDR2 as FNYEAQ. The CDR3 bases are TGTGCCAGCAGCCTAACTAGCGTCGGAGAGACCCAGTACTTC. The encoded protein is CASSLTSVGETQYF.

V and J are TRBV7-7 and TRBJ1-4, with 9 bases aligning to TRBD1. V lost 4 bases, J lost 8 bases, and 5 bases stayed unmatched. CDR1 is SSHAT, CDR2 FNYEAQ, per germline (reference sequence). The CDR3 covers 14 residues. CDR3 in amino acids: CASSSGTGYEKLFF. The CDR3 DNA sequence: TGTGCCAGCAGCTCTGGGACAGGGTACGAAAAACTGTTTTTT.

The V and J genes are TRBV4-1 and TRBJ1-1, with a tentative D call TRBD1 (6 bases). The CDR3 covers 16 residues. With 0 bases removed from V and 6 bases from J, the gap between germline ends came to 17 bases. The germline V gene encodes CDR1 MGHRA and CDR2 YSYEKL. As DNA, the CDR3 is TGCGCCAGCAGCCAAGATTTTGGGGGGGCAGGCTCTGAAGCTTTCTTT. This encodes CASSQDFGGAGSEAFF.

The J gene is TRBJ1-6, the V gene TRBV6-1; no reliable D call. CDR1 MNHNS and CDR2 SASEGT come from the germline V gene. The CDR3 contains 12 residues. Deletions cut 1 base from V and 10 bases from J, with 5 bases between. The CDR3 loop is CASSEVGSPLHF. CDR3 sequence (DNA): TGTGCCAGCAGTGAAGTCGGGTCACCCCTCCACTTT.

This chain links TRBV5-6 with TRBJ2-1; D is possibly TRBD1 (6 bases). V lost 2 bases, J lost 0 bases, and 9 bases lay in between. CDR3 length equals 15 residues. Germline V gene data show CDR1 as SGHDT and CDR2 as YYEEEE. The CDR3 DNA follows: TGTGCCAGCAGCTTTTACAGGGACTCCTACAATGAGCAGTTCTTC. It translates to CASSFYRDSYNEQFF.